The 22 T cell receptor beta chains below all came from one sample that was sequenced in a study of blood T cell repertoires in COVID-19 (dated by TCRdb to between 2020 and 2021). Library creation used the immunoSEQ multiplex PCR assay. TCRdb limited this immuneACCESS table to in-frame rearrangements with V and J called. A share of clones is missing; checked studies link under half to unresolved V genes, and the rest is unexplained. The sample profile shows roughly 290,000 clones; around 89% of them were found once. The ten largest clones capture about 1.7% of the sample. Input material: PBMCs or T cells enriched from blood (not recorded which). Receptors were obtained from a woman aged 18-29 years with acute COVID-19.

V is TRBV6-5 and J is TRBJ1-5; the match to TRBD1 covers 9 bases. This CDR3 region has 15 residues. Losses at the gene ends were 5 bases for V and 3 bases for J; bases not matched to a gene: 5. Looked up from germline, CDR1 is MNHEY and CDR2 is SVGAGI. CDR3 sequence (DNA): TGTGCCAGCAGTCCGGACAGGGGAGCCAATCAGCCCCAGCATTTT. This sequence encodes CASSPDRGANQPQHF.

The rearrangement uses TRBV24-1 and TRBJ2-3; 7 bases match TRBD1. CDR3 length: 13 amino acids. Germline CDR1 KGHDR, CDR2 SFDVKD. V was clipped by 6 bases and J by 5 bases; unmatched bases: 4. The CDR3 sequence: CATSLGGVDTQYF. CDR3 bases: TGTGCCACCAGTTTAGGGGGCGTAGATACGCAGTATTTT.

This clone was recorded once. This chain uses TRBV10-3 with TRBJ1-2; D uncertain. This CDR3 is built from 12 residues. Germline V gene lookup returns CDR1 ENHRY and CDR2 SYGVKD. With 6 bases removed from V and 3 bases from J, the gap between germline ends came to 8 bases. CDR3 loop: CAISITDYGYTF. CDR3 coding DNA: TGTGCCATCAGCATCACAGACTATGGCTACACCTTC.

The CDR3 spells CASSQDRGGETQYF. DNA for the CDR3: TGTGCCAGCAGCCAAGACAGGGGTGGGGAGACCCAGTACTTC. V is TRBV4-2 and J is TRBJ2-5; TRBD1 might be the D (6 bases). Germline CDR1 LGHNA, CDR2 YNFKEQ. This CDR3 is 14 amino acids long. V lost 0 bases and J 5 bases, leaving 10 bases between the germline ends.

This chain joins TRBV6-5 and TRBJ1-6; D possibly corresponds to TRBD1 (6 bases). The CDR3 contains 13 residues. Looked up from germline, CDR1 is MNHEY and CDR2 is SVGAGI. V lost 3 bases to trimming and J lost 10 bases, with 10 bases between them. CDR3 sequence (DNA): TGTGCCAGCAGTTATACAGGGAAATCACCCCTCCACTTT. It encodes CASSYTGKSPLHF.

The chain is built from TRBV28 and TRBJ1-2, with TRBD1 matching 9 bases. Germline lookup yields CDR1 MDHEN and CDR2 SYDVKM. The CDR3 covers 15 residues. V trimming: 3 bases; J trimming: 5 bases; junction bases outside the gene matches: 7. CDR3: CASSFAQGARYGYTF. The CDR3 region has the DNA TGTGCCAGCAGTTTTGCACAGGGGGCACGGTATGGCTACACCTTC.

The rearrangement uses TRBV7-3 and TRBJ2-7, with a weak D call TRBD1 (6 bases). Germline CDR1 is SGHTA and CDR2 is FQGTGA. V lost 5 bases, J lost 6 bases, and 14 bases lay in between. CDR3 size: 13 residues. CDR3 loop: CASSPSGTSEQYF. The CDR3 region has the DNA TGTGCCAGCAGCCCCTCCGGGACAAGCGAGCAGTACTTC.

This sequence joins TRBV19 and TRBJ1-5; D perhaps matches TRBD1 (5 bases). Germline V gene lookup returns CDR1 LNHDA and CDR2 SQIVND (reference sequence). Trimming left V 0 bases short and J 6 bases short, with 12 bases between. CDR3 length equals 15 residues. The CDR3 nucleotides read TGTGCCAGTAGTATAGACCAGGGTTGGACTCAGCCCCAGCATTTT. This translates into CASSIDQGWTQPQHF.

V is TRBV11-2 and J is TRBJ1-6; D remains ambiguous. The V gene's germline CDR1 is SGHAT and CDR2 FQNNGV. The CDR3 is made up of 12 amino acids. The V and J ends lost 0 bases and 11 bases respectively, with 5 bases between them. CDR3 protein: CASSLDSPPLHF. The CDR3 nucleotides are TGTGCCAGCAGCTTAGATAGTCCACCCCTCCACTTT.

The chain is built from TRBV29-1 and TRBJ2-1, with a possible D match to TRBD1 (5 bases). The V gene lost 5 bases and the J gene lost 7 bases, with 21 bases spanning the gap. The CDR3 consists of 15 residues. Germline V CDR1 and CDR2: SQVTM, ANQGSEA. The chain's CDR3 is CSVHLLRQLGNEQFF. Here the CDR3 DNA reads TGCAGCGTTCACCTACTACGACAGTTGGGTAATGAGCAGTTCTTC.

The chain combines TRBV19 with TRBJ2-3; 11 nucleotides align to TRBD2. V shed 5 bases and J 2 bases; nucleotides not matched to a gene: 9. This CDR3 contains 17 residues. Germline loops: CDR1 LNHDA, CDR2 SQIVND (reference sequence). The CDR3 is CASSLRTSGLATDTQYF. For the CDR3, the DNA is TGTGCCAGTAGTCTACGGACTAGCGGGTTGGCCACAGATACGCAGTATTTT.

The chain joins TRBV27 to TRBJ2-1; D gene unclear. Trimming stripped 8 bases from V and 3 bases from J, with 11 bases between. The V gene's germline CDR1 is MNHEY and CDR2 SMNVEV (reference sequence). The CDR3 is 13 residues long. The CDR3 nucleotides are TGTGCCAGCTCTGACTCCTTCTACAATGAGCAGTTCTTC. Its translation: CASSDSFYNEQFF.

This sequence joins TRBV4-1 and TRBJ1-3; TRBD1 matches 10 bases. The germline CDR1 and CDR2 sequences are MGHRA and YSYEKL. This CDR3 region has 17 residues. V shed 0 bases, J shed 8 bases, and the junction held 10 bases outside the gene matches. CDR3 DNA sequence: TGCGCCAGCAGCCAAGAGGGGACAGGGGCTCTAGGGGACACCATATATTTT. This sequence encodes CASSQEGTGALGDTIYF.

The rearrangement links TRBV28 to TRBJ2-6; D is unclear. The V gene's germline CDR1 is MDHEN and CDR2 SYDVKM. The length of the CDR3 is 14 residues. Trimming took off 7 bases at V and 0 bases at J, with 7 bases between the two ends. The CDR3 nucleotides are TGTGCCAGCAACCCCAGCTCTGGGGCCAACGTCCTGACTTTC. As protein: CASNPSSGANVLTF. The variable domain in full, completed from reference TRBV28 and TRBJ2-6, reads DVKVTQSSRYLVKRTGEKVFLECVQDMDHENMFWYRQDPGLGLRLIYFSYDVKMKEKGDIPEGYSVSREKKERFSLILESASTNQTSMYLCASNPSSGANVLTFGAGSRLTVL.

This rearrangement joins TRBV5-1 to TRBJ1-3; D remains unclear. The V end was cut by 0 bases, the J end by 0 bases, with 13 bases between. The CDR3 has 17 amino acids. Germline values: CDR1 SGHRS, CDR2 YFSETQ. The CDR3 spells CASSLVAGQISGNTIYF. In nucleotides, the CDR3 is TGCGCCAGCAGCTTGGTGGCGGGCCAGATCTCTGGAAACACCATATATTTT.

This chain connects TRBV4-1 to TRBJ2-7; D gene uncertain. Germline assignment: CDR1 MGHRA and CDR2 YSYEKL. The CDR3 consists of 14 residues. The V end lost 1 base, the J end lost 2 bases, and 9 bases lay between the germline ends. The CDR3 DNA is TGCGCCAGCAGCCAAGGGTACACTACCTACGAGCAGTACTTC. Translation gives CASSQGYTTYEQYF.

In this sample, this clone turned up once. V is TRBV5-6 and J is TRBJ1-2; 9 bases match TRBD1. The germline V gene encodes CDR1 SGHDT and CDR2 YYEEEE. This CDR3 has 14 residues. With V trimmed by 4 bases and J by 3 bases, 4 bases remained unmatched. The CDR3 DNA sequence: TGTGCCAGCAGCCGGGACAGGGAGGACTATGGCTACACCTTC. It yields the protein CASSRDREDYGYTF.

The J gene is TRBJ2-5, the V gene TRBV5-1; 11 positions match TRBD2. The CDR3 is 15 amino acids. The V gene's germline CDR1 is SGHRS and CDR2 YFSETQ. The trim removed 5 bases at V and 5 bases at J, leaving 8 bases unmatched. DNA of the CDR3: TGCGCCAGCAGGAAGGGACTAGCGGTCGGGGAGACCCAGTACTTC. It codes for CASRKGLAVGETQYF.

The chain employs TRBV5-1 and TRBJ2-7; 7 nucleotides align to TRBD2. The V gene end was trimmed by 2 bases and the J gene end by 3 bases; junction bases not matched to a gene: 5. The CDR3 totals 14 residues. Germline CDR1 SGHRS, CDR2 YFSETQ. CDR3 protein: CASSFSTSSYEQYF. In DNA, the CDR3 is TGCGCCAGCAGCTTCTCGACTAGCAGCTACGAGCAGTACTTC.

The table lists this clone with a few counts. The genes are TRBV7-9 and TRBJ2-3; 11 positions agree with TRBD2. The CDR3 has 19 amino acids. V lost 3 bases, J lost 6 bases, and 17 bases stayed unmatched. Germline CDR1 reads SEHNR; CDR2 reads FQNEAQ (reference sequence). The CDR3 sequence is CASSFPLRTGTSGRDTQYF. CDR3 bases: TGTGCCAGCAGCTTCCCTTTGCGGACCGGGACTAGCGGACGGGATACGCAGTATTTT.

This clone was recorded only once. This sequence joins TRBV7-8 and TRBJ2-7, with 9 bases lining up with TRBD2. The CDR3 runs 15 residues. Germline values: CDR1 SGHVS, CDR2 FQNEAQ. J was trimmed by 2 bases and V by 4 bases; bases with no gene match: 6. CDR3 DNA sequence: TGTGCCAGCAGCTCCCGGGTAGCGGGGGCCTACGAGCAGTACTTC. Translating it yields CASSSRVAGAYEQYF.

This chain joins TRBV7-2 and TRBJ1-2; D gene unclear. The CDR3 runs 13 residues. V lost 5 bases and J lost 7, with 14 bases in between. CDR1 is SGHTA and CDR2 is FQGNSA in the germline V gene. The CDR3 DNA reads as TGTGCCAGCAGCCAGAGGGAAGGTTCTGGCTACACCTTC. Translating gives CASSQREGSGYTF.